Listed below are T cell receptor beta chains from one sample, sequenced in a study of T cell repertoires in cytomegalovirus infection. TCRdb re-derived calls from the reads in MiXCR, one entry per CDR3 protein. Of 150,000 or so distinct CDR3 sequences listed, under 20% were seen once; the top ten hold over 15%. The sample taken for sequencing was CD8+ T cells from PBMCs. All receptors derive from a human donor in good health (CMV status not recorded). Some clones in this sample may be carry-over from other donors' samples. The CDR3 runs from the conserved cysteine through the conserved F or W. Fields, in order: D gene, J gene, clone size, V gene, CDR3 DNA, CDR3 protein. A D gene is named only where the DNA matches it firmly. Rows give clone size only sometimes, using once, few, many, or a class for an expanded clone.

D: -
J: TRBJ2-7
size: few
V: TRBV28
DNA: TGTGCCAGCAGTTTTGAGTACGAGCAGTACTTC
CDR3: CASSFEYEQYF

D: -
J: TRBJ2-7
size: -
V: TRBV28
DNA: TGTGCCAGCAGTTTTTTATACGAGCAGTACTTC
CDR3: CASSFLYEQYF

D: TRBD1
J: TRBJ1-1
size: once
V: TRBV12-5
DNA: TGTGCTAGTGGTTTGACAGGGGGCTGGACTGAAGCTTTCTTT
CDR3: CASGLTGGWTEAFF

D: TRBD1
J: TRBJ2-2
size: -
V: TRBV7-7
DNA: TGTGCCAGCAGCCGACAGGGGGCGAACACCGGGGAGCTGTTTTTT
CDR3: CASSRQGANTGELFF

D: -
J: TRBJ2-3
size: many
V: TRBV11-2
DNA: TGTGCCAGCAGCTACGAGGGTAGTAGCACAGATACGCAGTATTTT
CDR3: CASSYEGSSTDTQYF

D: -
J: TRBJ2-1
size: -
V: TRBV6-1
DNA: TGTGCCAGCCTGGGAGGGGGACGCAATGAGCAGTTCTTC
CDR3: CASLGGGRNEQFF

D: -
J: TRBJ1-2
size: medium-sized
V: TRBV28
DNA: TGTGCCAGCAGTGAATGGGCTGGGGGCTCAAACTATGGCTACACCTTC
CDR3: CASSEWAGGSNYGYTF

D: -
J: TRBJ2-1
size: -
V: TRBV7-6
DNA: TGTGCCAGCAGCTCCGTCGCCATCTTACAGGGCAATGAGCAGTTCTTC
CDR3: CASSSVAILQGNEQFF

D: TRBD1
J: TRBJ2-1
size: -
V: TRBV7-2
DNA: TGTGCCAGCAGCTCCCATACAGGGGGCCGTGCAGACAATGAGCAGTTCTTC
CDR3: CASSSHTGGRADNEQFF

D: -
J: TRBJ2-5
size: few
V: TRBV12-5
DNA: TGTGCTAGTGGGACGACAGGATGGGAGGAGACCCAGTACTTC
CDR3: CASGTTGWEETQYF

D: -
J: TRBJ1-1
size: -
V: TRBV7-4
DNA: TGTGCCAGCAGCTTAGCGAGTGGGTCTACTGAAGCTTTCTTT
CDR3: CASSLASGSTEAFF

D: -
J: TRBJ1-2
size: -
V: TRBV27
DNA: TGTGCCAGCAGTACTACAGGGACTAACTATGGCTACACCTTC
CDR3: CASSTTGTNYGYTF

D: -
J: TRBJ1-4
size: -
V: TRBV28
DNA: TGTGCCAGCTTCGATAAACCGAGGGAAAAACTGTTTTTT
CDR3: CASFDKPREKLFF

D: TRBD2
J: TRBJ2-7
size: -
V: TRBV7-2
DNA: TGTGCCAGCAGCTTCGGGGCGGGAGGGCCCACCTACGAGCAGTACTTC
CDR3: CASSFGAGGPTYEQYF

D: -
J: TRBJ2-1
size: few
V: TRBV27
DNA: TGTGCCAGCAGTTCCCTAGGAAGTCTCTCGCATGAGCAGTTCTTC
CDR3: CASSSLGSLSHEQFF

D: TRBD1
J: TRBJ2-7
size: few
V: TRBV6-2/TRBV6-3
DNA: TGTGCCAGCAGTCAACAGGGGTTTGAAAGCTACGAGCAGTACTTC
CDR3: CASSQQGFESYEQYF

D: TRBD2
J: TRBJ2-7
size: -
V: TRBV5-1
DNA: TGCGCCAGCAGCTTAGGACTAGCGGGAGCTTCCTACGAGCAGTACTTC
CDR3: CASSLGLAGASYEQYF

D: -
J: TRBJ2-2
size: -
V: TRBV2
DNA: TGTGCCAACCTAGGGGGGTTTGACGGGGAGCTGTTTTTT
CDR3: CANLGGFDGELFF

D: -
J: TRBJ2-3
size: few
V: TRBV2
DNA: TGTGCCAGCAGTCCCAGGGCGTGGGGCACAGATACGCAGTATTTT
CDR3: CASSPRAWGTDTQYF

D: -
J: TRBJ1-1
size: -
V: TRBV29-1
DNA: TGCAGCGTTGACACAGGGATCGGGACTGAAGCTTTCTTT
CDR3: CSVDTGIGTEAFF